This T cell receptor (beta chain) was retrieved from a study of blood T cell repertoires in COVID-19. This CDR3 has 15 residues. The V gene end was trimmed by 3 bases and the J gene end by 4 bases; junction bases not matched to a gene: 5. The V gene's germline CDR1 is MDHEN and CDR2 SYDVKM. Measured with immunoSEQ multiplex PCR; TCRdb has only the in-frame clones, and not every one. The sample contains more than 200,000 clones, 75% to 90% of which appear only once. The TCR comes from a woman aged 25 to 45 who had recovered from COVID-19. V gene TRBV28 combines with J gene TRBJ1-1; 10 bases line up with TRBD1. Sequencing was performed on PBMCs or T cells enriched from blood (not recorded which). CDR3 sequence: CASSFRDRGFTEAFF. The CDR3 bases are TGTGCCAGCAGTTTCCGGGACAGGGGTTTCACTGAAGCTTTCTTT.